The 15 T cell receptor beta chains below were found in one sample sequenced in a study of CD8 T cells in ankylosing spondylitis. MiXCR, applied by TCRdb to the 5' RACE reads, yields one record per CDR3 protein. The table has roughly 60,000 distinct CDR3 sequences, 6.2% seen once. The specimen was synovial fluid, either unsorted or a sorted T cell fraction (not recorded which). Receptors were obtained from a male donor with ankylosing spondylitis.

This clonotype was seen ten or more times. The chain uses TRBV2 and TRBJ2-7, with D maybe TRBD1 (5 bases). Germline V CDR1 and CDR2: SNHLY, FYNNEI. The CDR3 has 15 residues. Trimming left V 6 bases short and J 0 bases short, with 15 bases between. The CDR3 bases are TGTGCCAGCAGCCCCGTTCTTGACAGCTCCTACGAGCAGTACTTC. It specifies CASSPVLDSSYEQYF.

In its sample, this clonotype was seen many times. The chain couples TRBV6-1 to TRBJ1-1; TRBD1 aligns across 7 bases. Looked up from germline, CDR1 is MNHNS and CDR2 is SASEGT. Trimming took 5 bases from V and 1 from J; bases not matched to a gene: 7. There are 15 residues in the CDR3. CDR3 DNA: TGTGCCAGCAGTCCCCGGACAGGAGGGAACACTGAAGCTTTCTTT. Its protein product is CASSPRTGGNTEAFF.

This chain joins TRBV11-3 and TRBJ2-1, with D uncertain. The germline V and J ends were trimmed by 9 bases and 5 bases, with 17 bases remaining between them. The CDR3 length is 14 residues. The germline gives CDR1 SGHNT, CDR2 YENEEA. The CDR3 DNA reads TGTGCCAGTTCCCAGTCCCCCTTCCACAATGAGCAGTTCTTC. Protein product: CASSQSPFHNEQFF.

There are a few counts of this clonotype. V and J are TRBV6-5 and TRBJ2-7, with 12 nucleotides matching TRBD2. This CDR3 region has 15 residues. Germline loops: CDR1 MNHEY, CDR2 SVGAGI. The V gene end was trimmed by 4 bases and the J gene end by 2 bases; junction bases not matched to a gene: 3. In DNA form, the CDR3 reads TGTGCCAGCAGTTCCCTAGCGGGAGGGCCCTACGAGCAGTACTTC. It encodes CASSSLAGGPYEQYF.

The gene calls are TRBV7-2 and TRBJ1-4; TRBD1 agrees at 8 bases. Germline CDR1 is SGHTA and CDR2 is FQGNSA. The CDR3 runs to 14 residues. Trimming removed 5 bases from V and 11 bases from J; junction bases left unmatched: 10. The CDR3 here is CASSPRQGRDKLFF. CDR3 coding DNA: TGTGCCAGCAGCCCGCGACAGGGGAGAGATAAACTGTTTTTT.

In this sample, this clonotype turned up many times. The gene calls are TRBV28 and TRBJ1-1; D not certain. Trimming took 8 bases from V and 11 from J, leaving 15 bases between them. In germline, CDR1 is MDHEN, CDR2 SYDVKM. The CDR3 contains 11 residues. As DNA, the CDR3 is TGTGCCAGCCGCGACCATTACGACGCTTTCTTT. This encodes CASRDHYDAFF.

This clonotype showed up many times. Germline is not matched at one junction end, which may reflect a read error. This chain uses TRBV27 with TRBJ2-2, with 7 nucleotides matching TRBD1. Per germline, CDR1 MNHEY and CDR2 SMNVEV (reference sequence). The CDR3 has 15 amino acids. This CDR3 is CASSFQTGNAGELFF. The CDR3, as DNA: TGTGCCAGCAGTTTCCAGACAGGGAACGCCGGGGAGCTGTTTTTT.

This clonotype was observed at least ten times. The chain joins TRBV20-1 to TRBJ2-2, with D maybe TRBD1 (7 bases). Trimming shortened V by 6 bases and J by 0 bases, and 11 bases separated the two germline ends. Germline CDR1 reads DFQATT; CDR2 reads SNEGSKA (reference sequence). This CDR3 has 14 amino acids. The CDR3 nucleotides read TGCAGTGCCAGGGGGGAACCGAACACCGGGGAGCTGTTTTTT. As protein: CSARGEPNTGELFF.

The table lists this clonotype with many counts. The chain recombines TRBV28 with TRBJ2-3; TRBD1 matches at 7 bases. There are 16 residues in the CDR3. CDR1 MDHEN and CDR2 SYDVKM come from the germline V gene. Trimming took 5 bases from V and 1 from J; bases not matched to a gene: 9. DNA of the CDR3: TGTGCCAGCAGTGACCTGACAGGGACAGGCACAGATACGCAGTATTTT. Protein sequence: CASSDLTGTGTDTQYF.

This chain uses TRBV7-8 with TRBJ2-2, with D possibly being TRBD2 (5 bases). Germline V gene data show CDR1 as SGHVS and CDR2 as FQNEAQ. The CDR3 spans 17 residues. Trimming took 0 bases from V and 8 from J, leaving 19 bases between them. This CDR3 reads CASSLAGGRVLGGELFF. The CDR3 nucleotides are TGTGCCAGCAGCTTAGCCGGCGGGCGGGTGCTAGGGGGGGAGCTGTTTTTT.

V and J are TRBV7-7 and TRBJ2-1; no clear D. The CDR3 has 13 residues. Deletions cut 5 bases from V and 10 bases from J, with 15 bases between. Germline V gives CDR1 SSHAT, CDR2 FNYEAQ (reference sequence). The CDR3 region is CASSLSPRAEQFF. The DNA for the CDR3 is TGTGCCAGCAGCCTCAGCCCGAGAGCGGAGCAGTTCTTC.

J is TRBJ1-1 and V is TRBV7-9; D ambiguous. Per the germline V gene, CDR1 is SEHNR and CDR2 is FQNEAQ (reference sequence). The CDR3 runs 13 residues. Trimming cost V 5 bases and J 9 bases, with 16 bases left between them. This CDR3 is CASSRVLGRQAFF. In DNA form, the CDR3 reads TGTGCCAGCAGCCGAGTATTGGGCCGGCAAGCTTTCTTT.

This clonotype was seen a handful of times. This chain connects TRBV4-3 to TRBJ2-1; D perhaps matches TRBD2 (5 bases). Germline CDR1 reads LGHNA; CDR2 reads YSLEER. This CDR3 has 14 residues. V was cut by 2 bases and J by 8 bases, with 13 bases left in between. The CDR3 DNA reads as TGCGCCAGCAGCCAACACGACCTAGCCTATGAGCAGTTCTTC. It is translated as CASSQHDLAYEQFF.

This clonotype turned up a few times. The chain employs TRBV7-9 and TRBJ2-5; D may match TRBD1 or TRBD2 (5 bases each). The CDR3 contains 16 residues. Germline values: CDR1 SEHNR, CDR2 FQNEAQ (reference sequence). V lost 6 bases to trimming and J lost 9 bases, with 26 bases between them. In nucleotides, the CDR3 is TGTGCCAGCAGTCTCCTAACTCCGGGACCTCCGACGTCCCAGTACTTC. Residues: CASSLLTPGPPTSQYF.

This clonotype was counted at least ten times. This chain joins TRBV12-3 or TRBV12-4 and TRBJ2-7, with D unclear. The V end was cut by 6 bases, the J end by 3 bases, with 6 bases between. The CDR3 is 11 amino acids. CDR3 in amino acids: CASSLNYEQYF. CDR3 coding DNA: TGTGCCAGCAGCCTCAACTACGAGCAGTACTTC.